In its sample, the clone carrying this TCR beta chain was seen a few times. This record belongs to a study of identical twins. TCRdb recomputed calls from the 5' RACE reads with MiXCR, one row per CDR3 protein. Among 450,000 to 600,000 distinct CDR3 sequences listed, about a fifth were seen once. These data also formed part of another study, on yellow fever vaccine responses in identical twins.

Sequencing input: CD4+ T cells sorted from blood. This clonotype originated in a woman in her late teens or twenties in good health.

The CDR3 region has the DNA TGTGCCGAGCTCGGCGCGAACACTGAAGCTTTCTTT. The encoded protein is CAELGANTEAFF. The J gene is TRBJ1-1, the V gene TRBV7-9; D is ambiguous. This CDR3 is 12 amino acids long. Trimming took off 11 bases at V and 1 base at J, with 11 bases between the two ends. Germline V lookup: CDR1 SEHNR, CDR2 FQNEAQ (reference sequence). The variable domain in full, with the rest retrieved from reference TRBV7-9 and TRBJ1-1, is DTGVSQNPRHKITKRGQNVTFRCDPISEHNRLYWYRQTLGQGPEFLTYFQNEAQLEKSRLLSDRFSAERPKGSFSTLEIQRTEQGDSAMYLCAELGANTEAFFGQGTRLTVV.